This is a list of T cell receptor beta chains from one sample in a study of vaccination and CD4 T cells after COVID-19. From the PCR reads, TCRdb called clonotypes with MiXCR, one entry per CDR3 protein. The repertoire holds fewer than 2,500 distinct CDR3 sequences, 45% to 55% seen once, with over 55% in the top ten. Antigen specificity for these receptors is unknown. Input material: CD4+ T cells from blood, cultured in vitro. These receptors were collected from a human donor in good health. Each CDR3 is given with its conserved first and last residue. The order of the fields is clone size, D gene, CDR3 length, V gene, J gene, CDR3 protein, CDR3 DNA. The D gene is left open where the match is weak. Size is stated for part of the rows, as once, few or many counts, or as a class when the clone is expanded.

abundance: -; d_gene: TRBD1; len: 14; v_gene: TRBV10-3; j_gene: TRBJ2-7; CDR3aa: CAITPDRNLWEQYF; CDR3nt: TGTGCCATCACCCCGGACAGGAACCTCTGGGAGCAGTACTTC
abundance: -; d_gene: TRBD1; len: 14; v_gene: TRBV12-3/TRBV12-4; j_gene: TRBJ2-7; CDR3aa: CASSRTGLLYEQYF; CDR3nt: TGTGCCAGCTCTAGGACAGGGCTTCTCTACGAGCAGTACTTC
abundance: -; d_gene: TRBD1; len: 14; v_gene: TRBV7-9; j_gene: TRBJ2-3; CDR3aa: CASSRPDRADTRYF; CDR3nt: TGTGCCAGCAGCCGACCCGACAGGGCCGATACGCGGTATTTT
abundance: few; d_gene: TRBD1; len: 19; v_gene: TRBV7-2; j_gene: TRBJ1-1; CDR3aa: CASSLVGTNQGARGTEAFF; CDR3nt: TGTGCCAGCAGCTTAGTGGGGACCAACCAGGGGGCGCGAGGCACTGAAGCTTTCTTT
abundance: -; d_gene: TRBD1; len: 17; v_gene: TRBV28; j_gene: TRBJ1-2; CDR3aa: CASSSGTALPSGYGYTF; CDR3nt: TGTGCCAGCAGTTCGGGGACAGCCCTCCCGTCTGGCTATGGCTACACCTTC
abundance: -; d_gene: -; len: 14; v_gene: TRBV7-8; j_gene: TRBJ1-6; CDR3aa: CASSLGGLHSPLHF; CDR3nt: TGTGCCAGCAGCTTAGGGGGACTGCATTCACCCCTCCACTTT
abundance: -; d_gene: -; len: 12; v_gene: TRBV24-1; j_gene: TRBJ2-7; CDR3aa: CATSKEGYEQYF; CDR3nt: TGTGCCACGAGTAAAGAAGGCTACGAGCAGTACTTC
abundance: few; d_gene: TRBD1; len: 14; v_gene: TRBV10-3; j_gene: TRBJ1-1; CDR3aa: CAISESRGQTEAFF; CDR3nt: TGTGCCATCAGTGAGTCTAGGGGGCAAACTGAAGCTTTCTTT
abundance: few; d_gene: TRBD2; len: 18; v_gene: TRBV2; j_gene: TRBJ2-1; CDR3aa: CASTVGQLTSGRGYEQFF; CDR3nt: TGTGCCAGCACCGTGGGACAATTAACTAGCGGGAGAGGGTATGAGCAGTTCTTC
abundance: few; d_gene: -; len: 13; v_gene: TRBV11-2; j_gene: TRBJ1-2; CDR3aa: CASSLARGYGYTF; CDR3nt: TGTGCCAGCAGCCTAGCGCGGGGCTATGGCTACACCTTC
abundance: large; d_gene: TRBD1; len: 18; v_gene: TRBV28; j_gene: TRBJ1-2; CDR3aa: CASMGTGSPRRRNYGYTF; CDR3nt: TGTGCCAGCATGGGGACAGGGTCGCCTCGGCGGCGTAACTATGGCTACACCTTC
abundance: few; d_gene: -; len: 16; v_gene: TRBV5-4; j_gene: TRBJ1-2; CDR3aa: CASSLATPVEGGGYTF; CDR3nt: TGTGCCAGCAGCTTGGCCACCCCCGTTGAGGGTGGTGGCTACACCTTC
abundance: few; d_gene: -; len: 14; v_gene: TRBV20-1; j_gene: TRBJ1-6; CDR3aa: CSASREGTNSPLHF; CDR3nt: TGCAGTGCTAGCCGGGAAGGGACCAATTCACCCCTCCACTTT
abundance: -; d_gene: TRBD1; len: 15; v_gene: TRBV19; j_gene: TRBJ1-1; CDR3aa: CASSQDRGINTEAFF; CDR3nt: TGTGCCAGTAGCCAGGACAGGGGGATTAACACTGAAGCTTTCTTT
abundance: -; d_gene: -; len: 14; v_gene: TRBV6-1; j_gene: TRBJ2-7; CDR3aa: CASSRAVSSYEQYF; CDR3nt: TGTGCCAGCAGCCGCGCAGTAAGCTCCTACGAGCAGTACTTC